These 23 T cell receptor beta chains originate from one sample sequenced in a study of blood T cell repertoires in COVID-19 (TCRdb year 2020). Library construction relied on the immunoSEQ multiplex PCR assay. Sourced from immuneACCESS, this table was stored by TCRdb with only in-frame sequences that have V and J called. A share of the clones is absent; for the studies checked, an unresolved V gene accounts for under half, and the remainder has no known explanation. The sample contains hundreds of thousands of clones, more than 85% of them found a single time. The top ten clonotypes cover 1% to 1.5% of the sample. Specimen: peripheral blood. These receptors all come from a man in his 70s with acute or convalescent COVID-19.

The CDR3 DNA sequence: TGTGCCAGTGGCCGTTATCGGGGGGCGACCTACAATGAGCAGTTCTTC. Translation gives CASGRYRGATYNEQFF. The chain links TRBV19 to TRBJ2-1, with a possible D match to TRBD2 (7 bases). V was trimmed by 8 bases and J by 2 bases, leaving 19 bases between them. This CDR3 region has 16 residues. Germline V CDR1 and CDR2: LNHDA, SQIVND (reference sequence).

The chain has TRBV28 and TRBJ2-1; 8 bases are shared with TRBD2. Unmatched junction bases numbered 4, after V lost 3 bases and J lost 9 bases. Germline V gene sequence: CDR1 MDHEN, CDR2 SYDVKM. CDR3 length equals 13 residues. CDR3 sequence (DNA): TGTGCCAGCAGTTTGGATAGCGGGGTTGAGCAGTTCTTC. Its protein is CASSLDSGVEQFF.

The V call is TRBV20-1, the J call TRBJ2-7, with D possibly matching TRBD2 (6 bases). CDR1 and CDR2 (germline): DFQATT, SNEGSKA (reference sequence). The CDR3 extends over 10 amino acids. Trimming stripped 8 bases from V and 5 bases from J, with 10 bases between. Written as DNA, the CDR3 is TGCAGTACTCTAGCGAACGAGCAGTACTTC. It translates to CSTLANEQYF.

J is TRBJ2-2 and V is TRBV12-5; D call uncertain. Germline loops: CDR1 LGHNT, CDR2 FRNRAP. V gave up 2 bases and J gave up 0 bases, with 4 bases separating them. There are 14 residues in the CDR3. The chain's CDR3 is CASGLTANTGELFF. In nucleotides, the CDR3 is TGTGCTAGTGGTTTGACTGCGAACACCGGGGAGCTGTTTTTT.

The J gene is TRBJ2-1, the V gene TRBV18, with 10 positions matching TRBD1. The CDR3 has 20 residues. The ends lost 1 base at V and 5 bases at J; junction bases unmatched: 17. CDR1 KGHSH and CDR2 LQKENI come from the germline V gene. CDR3 bases: TGTGCCAGCTCACCACGGCGGGACAGGGGTGAGCGGGAGCGGCACAATGAGCAGTTCTTC. It translates to CASSPRRDRGERERHNEQFF. The full variable domain, completed using reference TRBV18 and TRBJ2-1, is NAGVMQNPRHLVRRRGQEARLRCSPMKGHSHVYWYRQLPEEGLKFMVYLQKENIIDESGMPKERFSAEFPKEGPSILRIQQVVRGDSAAYFCASSPRRDRGERERHNEQFFGPGTRLTVL.

The rearrangement uses TRBV29-1 and TRBJ2-3; 7 positions match TRBD2. Trimming took 2 bases from V and 6 from J; bases not matched to a gene: 8. The CDR3 is 14 residues long. CDR1 and CDR2 from the germline V gene are SQVTM and ANQGSEA. The CDR3 loop is CSVESGRDGDTQYF. CDR3 nucleotides: TGCAGCGTTGAATCGGGGAGGGACGGGGATACGCAGTATTTT.

The chain is built from TRBV5-1 and TRBJ1-1, with a tentative D call TRBD1 (5 bases). V lost 4 bases to trimming and J lost 1 base, with 11 bases between them. The CDR3 sequence is 14 residues long. The germline CDR1 and CDR2 sequences are SGHRS and YFSETQ. CDR3 in amino acids: CASSLTAKNTEAFF. In DNA, the CDR3 is TGCGCCAGCAGCCTGACAGCCAAGAACACTGAAGCTTTCTTT.

This chain uses TRBV4-2 with TRBJ1-4, with TRBD1 matching over 7 bases. V was clipped by 2 bases and J by 3 bases; unmatched bases: 6. Germline assignment: CDR1 LGHNA and CDR2 YNFKEQ. CDR3 length: 16 amino acids. CDR3: CASSQRPGQSNEKLFF. The CDR3 nucleotides read TGTGCCAGCAGCCAACGGCCGGGACAGTCTAATGAAAAACTGTTTTTT.

The chain has TRBV6-4 and TRBJ2-4; 10 nucleotides line up with TRBD1. V trimming: 4 bases; J trimming: 0 bases; junction bases outside the gene matches: 3. The CDR3 spans 16 residues. The germline gives CDR1 MRHNA, CDR2 SNTAGT. CDR3 nucleotides: TGTGCCAGCAGTGGGGGACAGGGGAAAGCCAAAAACATTCAGTACTTC. As protein: CASSGGQGKAKNIQYF.

This chain uses TRBV27 with TRBJ2-7; D may be TRBD1 (6 bases). CDR1 is MNHEY, CDR2 SMNVEV, per germline (reference sequence). The CDR3 runs 12 residues. V was cut by 2 bases and J by 7 bases, with 9 bases left in between. The CDR3 DNA reads TGTGCCAGCAGTTTAAGGGGGTGGGAGCAGTACTTC. It is translated as CASSLRGWEQYF.

This clone was detected a few times. The CDR3 DNA follows: TGTGCCAGTAGTAGAGGCGGTAGCAATCAGCCCCAGCATTTT. It encodes CASSRGGSNQPQHF. The V and J genes are TRBV19 and TRBJ1-5, with unresolved D. V was trimmed by 4 bases and J by 0 bases, leaving 7 bases between them. The CDR3 extends over 14 amino acids. Germline V gene data show CDR1 as LNHDA and CDR2 as SQIVND (reference sequence).

This clone appeared a single time. This chain links TRBV14 with TRBJ1-6; D remains unclear. V gave up 3 bases and J gave up 10 bases, with 13 bases separating them. This CDR3 region has 14 residues. Germline V gene data show CDR1 as SGHDN and CDR2 as FVKESK. The CDR3 bases are TGTGCCAGCAGCCATCTCCCGGGTAGCTCACCCCTCCACTTT. The encoded protein is CASSHLPGSSPLHF.

The V gene is TRBV21-1, the J gene TRBJ2-5; the tabulated D call, TRBD2, remains unverified against the DNA. TRBV21-1 is described as a pseudogene. This CDR3 has 15 residues. Written as DNA, the CDR3 is TGTGCCAGCACTCTTGGGGGAGGTCTCCAAGAGACCCAGTACTTC. Its translation is CASTLGGGLQETQYF.

The gene calls are TRBV14 and TRBJ2-7; unclear D gene. CDR3 length equals 12 residues. CDR1 and CDR2 from the germline V gene are SGHDN and FVKESK. The V end was cut by 6 bases, the J end by 7 bases, with 13 bases between. The CDR3 DNA is TGTGCCAGCAGTCCCGGGTCCCGGGAGCAGTACTTC. Translation gives CASSPGSREQYF.

V gene TRBV7-9 combines with J gene TRBJ2-1; possible D gene TRBD2, 6 bases. This CDR3 comprises 13 residues. V was shortened by 5 bases and J by 3 bases, with 8 bases between the two germline ends. Germline V CDR1 and CDR2: SEHNR, FQNEAQ (reference sequence). The CDR3 sequence: CASSPGDYNEQFF. In DNA form, the CDR3 reads TGTGCCAGCAGCCCGGGGGACTACAATGAGCAGTTCTTC. Full variable domain (remainder filled in from reference TRBV7-9 and TRBJ2-1): DTGVSQNPRHKITKRGQNVTFRCDPISEHNRLYWYRQTLGQGPEFLTYFQNEAQLEKSRLLSDRFSAERPKGSFSTLEIQRTEQGDSAMYLCASSPGDYNEQFFGPGTRLTVL.

The rearrangement uses TRBV29-1 and TRBJ1-2; tentatively, D is TRBD1 (5 bases). This CDR3 is 12 amino acids long. The V gene's germline CDR1 is SQVTM and CDR2 ANQGSEA. With 7 bases removed from V and 6 bases from J, the gap between germline ends came to 15 bases. CDR3 region: CSAQGGVDGYTF. The CDR3 coding sequence is TGCAGCGCCCAAGGAGGGGTAGATGGCTACACCTTC.

The chain couples TRBV5-1 to TRBJ2-1, with D possibly being TRBD1 (6 bases). Germline lookup yields CDR1 SGHRS and CDR2 YFSETQ. The CDR3 length is 14 residues. Trimming took 9 bases from V and 5 from J, leaving 18 bases between them. CDR3 DNA: TGCGCCACAAACAGGGACGTCGAGAACAATGAGCAGTTCTTC. It specifies CATNRDVENNEQFF.

The DNA for the CDR3 is TGTGCCAGCAGCTTATGGCCGCGGCCGGATAATCAGCCCCAGCATTTT. Translation: CASSLWPRPDNQPQHF. V gene TRBV7-8 combines with J gene TRBJ1-5, with D hard to call. This CDR3 has 16 amino acids. Germline CDR1 and CDR2: SGHVS and FQNEAQ. Trimming took off 2 bases at V and 4 bases at J, with 15 bases between the two ends.

The chain employs TRBV24-1 and TRBJ2-5; D is possibly TRBD2 (5 bases). Deletions cut 4 bases from V and 1 base from J, with 9 bases between. CDR3 length: 14 residues. Per germline, CDR1 KGHDR and CDR2 SFDVKD. CDR3 nucleotide sequence: TGTGCCACCAGTGAAGGGAGATTCCAAGAGACCCAGTACTTC. Its translation is CATSEGRFQETQYF.

Regarding this clone: A much larger clone lies one base from this, so it may be a read error. The chain joins TRBV6-5 to TRBJ2-7; 8 bases agree with TRBD1. V lost 0 bases and J lost 3; bases outside the gene matches: 4. Germline-derived CDR1 and CDR2 are MNHEY and SVGAGI. CDR3 length: 15 amino acids. CDR3 sequence reads: CASSYSYGTGYEQYF. The CDR3 nucleotides read TGTGCCAGCAGTTACTCGTATGGGACAGGCTACGAGCAGTACTTC.

This chain connects TRBV9 to TRBJ2-2; no clear D. This CDR3 has 13 residues. V dropped 2 bases and J dropped 3 bases, with 5 bases sitting between them. Germline V CDR1 and CDR2: SGDLS, YYNGEE. CDR3 loop: CASSVLYTGELFF. In nucleotides, the CDR3 is TGTGCCAGCAGCGTCTTGTACACCGGGGAGCTGTTTTTT.

This clone was detected a few times. The chain recombines TRBV11-2 with TRBJ1-5; D remains ambiguous. The ends were cut back, 3 bases at V and 3 bases at J, with 6 bases in the middle. Germline loops: CDR1 SGHAT, CDR2 FQNNGV. This CDR3 has 13 amino acids. In nucleotides, the CDR3 is TGTGCCAGCAGCTTGGACTTCAATCAGCCCCAGCATTTT. Translating gives CASSLDFNQPQHF.

The chain carries TRBV19 and TRBJ2-3; TRBD2 is a possible D gene (5 bases). This CDR3 region has 15 residues. V was cut by 8 bases and J by 2 bases, with 17 bases left in between. CDR1 is LNHDA and CDR2 is SQIVND in the germline V gene (reference sequence). CDR3 in amino acids: CASAPGGLHTDTQYF. DNA of the CDR3: TGTGCCAGTGCCCCCGGTGGACTCCACACAGATACGCAGTATTTT. The full variable domain, rest sourced from reference TRBV19 and TRBJ2-3, is DGGITQSPKYLFRKEGQNVTLSCEQNLNHDAMYWYRQDPGQGLRLIYYSQIVNDFQKGDIAEGYSVSREKKESFPLTVTSAQKNPTAFYLCASAPGGLHTDTQYFGPGTRLTVL.